The clone carrying this TCR beta chain came up a few times. The antigen remains unidentified. This record comes from a study of shared clonotypes between healthy human individuals. The CDR3 loop spans 13 amino acids. With 5 bases removed from V and 3 bases from J, the gap between germline ends came to 10 bases. Germline V CDR1 and CDR2: SEHNR, FQNEAQ (reference sequence). The study's findings and limits: Shared clonotypes: about 5.3% naive CD4, 3.5% to 4% naive CD8, 2.3% memory CD4, approximately 0.37% memory CD8. Generally, estimated richness proved larger in naive subsets than it did in memory subsets.

Each cell subset's genomic DNA was divided evenly among several immunoSEQ plates. Per the study methods: ImmunoSEQ output lacked quality scores and full-length reads, limiting matched filtering. The table came from immunoSEQ multiplex PCR; TCRdb's copy has only in-frame clones and leaves some out. For V, J and clone size, that table is used; D and trimming come from the DNA. The table shows roughly 2.2 million clones, with approximately 93% occurring only once. This chain uses TRBV7-9 with TRBJ1-1; no clear D. Sequenced input: naive CD4+ T cells from PBMCs. Subset given: CD45RA+ positively selected. The TCR originated in a man between 18 and 35 years old in good health. Some clones in this sample may be carry-over from other donors' samples. As DNA, the CDR3 is TGTGCCAGCAGCCAAGCAGCAGACACTGAAGCTTTCTTT. Amino acid sequence: CASSQAADTEAFF.